This TCR beta chain emerged from a study of response to subunit inactivated influenza vaccine. Only a few counts were recorded for this clonotype. Antigen specificity is unknown. Findings and caveats of the study: The authors suggested that few new T cells are recruited per seasonal influenza vaccination.

Trimming removed 1 base at V and 0 bases at J, with 12 bases between. CDR3 length: 16 residues. CDR1 LGHNA and CDR2 YSLEER come from the germline V gene. TCRdb ran MiXCR on the RT-PCR reads and lists one entry per CDR3 protein. The table includes about half a million distinct CDR3 sequences, about 25% detected once. This receptor was identified in a man aged 50-59 years who received an inactivated influenza vaccine. The input for sequencing was CD4+ T cells sorted from PBMCs, taken roughly 5 days after vaccination. J is TRBJ1-2 and V is TRBV4-3; a possible D gene is TRBD1 (6 bases). The CDR3 spells CASSQAPDSSNYGYTF. The CDR3 DNA sequence: TGCGCCAGCAGCCAAGCCCCGGACAGTTCTAACTATGGCTACACCTTC.